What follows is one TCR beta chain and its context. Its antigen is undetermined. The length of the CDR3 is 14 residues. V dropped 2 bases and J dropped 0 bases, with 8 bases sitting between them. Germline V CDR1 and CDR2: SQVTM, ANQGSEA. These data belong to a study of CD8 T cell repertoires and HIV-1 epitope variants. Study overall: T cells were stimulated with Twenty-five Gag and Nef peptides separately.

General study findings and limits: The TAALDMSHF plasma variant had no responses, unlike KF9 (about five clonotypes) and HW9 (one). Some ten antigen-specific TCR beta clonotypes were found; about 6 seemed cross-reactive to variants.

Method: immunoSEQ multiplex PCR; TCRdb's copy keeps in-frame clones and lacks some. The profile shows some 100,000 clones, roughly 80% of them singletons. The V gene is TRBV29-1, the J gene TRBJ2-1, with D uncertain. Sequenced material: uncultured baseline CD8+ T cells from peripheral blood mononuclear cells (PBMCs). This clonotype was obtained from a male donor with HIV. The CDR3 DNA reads TGCAGCGTTGAATATATAGTCTCCTACAATGAGCAGTTCTTC. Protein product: CSVEYIVSYNEQFF.